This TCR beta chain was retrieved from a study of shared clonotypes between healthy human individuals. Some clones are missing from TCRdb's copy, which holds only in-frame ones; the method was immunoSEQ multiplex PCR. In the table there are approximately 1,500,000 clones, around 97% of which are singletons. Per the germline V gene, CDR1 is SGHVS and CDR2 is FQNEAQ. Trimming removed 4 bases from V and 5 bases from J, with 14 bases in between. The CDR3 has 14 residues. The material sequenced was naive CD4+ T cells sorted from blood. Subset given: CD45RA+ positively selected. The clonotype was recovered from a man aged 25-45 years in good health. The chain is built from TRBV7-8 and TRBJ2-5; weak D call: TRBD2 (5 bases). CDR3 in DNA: TGTGCCAGCAGCTCCTTTCGGAGGTCGGAGACCCAGTACTTC. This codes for CASSSFRRSETQYF. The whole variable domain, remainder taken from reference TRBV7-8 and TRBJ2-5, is GAGVSQSPRYKVAKRGQDVALRCDPISGHVSLFWYQQALGQGPEFLTYFQNEAQLDKSGLPSDRFFAERPEGSVSTLKIQRTQQEDSAVYLCASSSFRRSETQYFGPGTRLLVL.